A selection of T cell receptor beta chains follows, all from one sample in a study of radiotherapy plus CTLA-4 blockade in lung cancer. Using immunoSEQ multiplex PCR, the repertoire was profiled, and TCRdb retains in-frame clones only, with some absent. The sample comprises 57,000 or so clones, 77% of which are singletons, and approximately 4.5% rests with the top ten. The material was peripheral blood, obtained from a patient treated with radiotherapy plus ipilimumab. The receptors come from a human donor with non-small cell lung cancer who had a complete response to radiotherapy plus ipilimumab. Both conserved end residues are part of each CDR3. Fields, in order: V gene, clone size, J gene, D gene, CDR3 DNA, CDR3 protein. The D gene is left open where the match is weak. Size values are once, few and many counts, or a class for expanded clones, and some rows have none.

v_gene: TRBV19
abundance: -
j_gene: TRBJ2-5
d_gene: TRBD2
CDR3nt: TGTGCCAGTACCCCCCGGACTAGCGGGGAAGAGACCCAGTACTTC
CDR3aa: CASTPRTSGEETQYF

v_gene: TRBV7-2
abundance: few
j_gene: TRBJ2-7
d_gene: TRBD2
CDR3nt: TGTGCCAGCAGCTTAGGGACTAGCGGGGGCTCCTACGAGCAGTACTTC
CDR3aa: CASSLGTSGGSYEQYF

v_gene: TRBV7-9
abundance: -
j_gene: TRBJ2-5
d_gene: TRBD2
CDR3nt: TGTGCCAGCAGCTATACGCCGCGGGCGGGAGCTCGGGAGACCCAGTACTTC
CDR3aa: CASSYTPRAGARETQYF

v_gene: TRBV9
abundance: -
j_gene: TRBJ2-2
d_gene: -
CDR3nt: TGTGCCAGCAGCGTACTCGGGGCAGGGAACACCGGGGAGCTGTTTTTT
CDR3aa: CASSVLGAGNTGELFF

v_gene: TRBV4-3
abundance: -
j_gene: TRBJ2-2
d_gene: -
CDR3nt: TGCGCCAGCAGCCAAGAATACCACAACACCGGGGAGCTGTTTTTT
CDR3aa: CASSQEYHNTGELFF

v_gene: TRBV29-1
abundance: -
j_gene: TRBJ1-5
d_gene: TRBD1
CDR3nt: TGCAGCGTTGTCTGGGGGACAGGGGGTTATAGCAATCAGCCCCAGCATTTT
CDR3aa: CSVVWGTGGYSNQPQHF

v_gene: TRBV6-5
abundance: -
j_gene: TRBJ2-7
d_gene: TRBD1
CDR3nt: TGTGCCAGCAGTTACTCGACAGGGGGTGTAGGCTACGAGCAGTACTTC
CDR3aa: CASSYSTGGVGYEQYF

v_gene: TRBV15
abundance: -
j_gene: TRBJ1-2
d_gene: -
CDR3nt: TGTGCCACCAGCAGAGATCTCGGCGGACGCTATGGCTACACCTTC
CDR3aa: CATSRDLGGRYGYTF

v_gene: TRBV6-1
abundance: -
j_gene: TRBJ2-7
d_gene: -
CDR3nt: TGTGCCAGCAGTTATAGGGGAGCGGCCGAGCAGTACTTC
CDR3aa: CASSYRGAAEQYF

v_gene: TRBV5-1
abundance: few
j_gene: TRBJ1-2
d_gene: TRBD1
CDR3nt: TGCGCCAGCAGCTCCGGGGGACAGGGCTATGGCTACACCTTC
CDR3aa: CASSSGGQGYGYTF